Shown below are 25 T cell receptor beta chains from a single sample sequenced in a study of glioma-infiltrating T cells after dendritic cell vaccination. The method was immunoSEQ multiplex PCR; TCRdb's version includes in-frame clones alone and lacks a portion of them. The sample holds roughly 100,000 clones; 90% are singletons and the top ten take around 2.6%. Time point defined: after dendritic cell vaccination, including at tumor progression/relapse. The source material was blood, sampled after dendritic cell vaccination. The receptors originated from a human donor with glioblastoma.

V and J are TRBV5-1 and TRBJ2-7; 7 bases agree with TRBD1. Germline loops: CDR1 SGHRS, CDR2 YFSETQ. The CDR3 totals 17 residues. V dropped 5 bases and J dropped 1; count of bases not matched to a gene: 15. CDR3 loop: CASRNGATGPSSYEQYF. The CDR3 nucleotides are TGCGCCAGCAGAAACGGCGCGACAGGGCCTTCATCCTACGAGCAGTACTTC.

This rearrangement joins TRBV6-1 to TRBJ1-2, with TRBD1 matching over 8 bases. This CDR3 has 16 amino acids. Trimming at V came to 1 base and at J to 8 bases, leaving 12 bases not matched to a gene. Germline V gene sequence: CDR1 MNHNS, CDR2 SASEGT. For the CDR3, the DNA is TGTGCCAGCAGTGAAGTGGGACGAGCAGGGGGCCGAGGCTACACCTTC. It translates to CASSEVGRAGGRGYTF.

Here the CDR3 reads CASSLSSGQGNTGELFF. The DNA for the CDR3 is TGTGCCAGCAGTTTAAGCTCGGGACAGGGGAACACCGGGGAGCTGTTTTTT. The chain combines TRBV27 with TRBJ2-2; 9 bases are a match to TRBD1. With V trimmed by 2 bases and J by 1 base, 5 bases remained unmatched. Germline CDR1 is MNHEY and CDR2 is SMNVEV (reference sequence). The CDR3 extends over 17 amino acids.

The CDR3 nucleotides read TGTGCCAGCAATGATGGGACAGGGAACACCGGGGAGCTGTTTTTT. This translates into CASNDGTGNTGELFF. The rearrangement joins TRBV9 to TRBJ2-2, with 8 bases matching TRBD1. Germline lookup yields CDR1 SGDLS and CDR2 YYNGEE. The V segment lost 6 bases and the J segment 1 base; nucleotides outside the gene matches: 5. The CDR3 has 15 amino acids.

The chain recombines TRBV7-3 with TRBJ2-3; 8 bases are shared with TRBD2. The CDR3 loop spans 15 amino acids. CDR1 and CDR2 (germline): SGHTA, FQGTGA. The trim removed 5 bases at V and 3 bases at J, leaving 7 bases unmatched. CDR3 in DNA: TGTGCCAGCAGCCAATCCGGGACTAGGACAGATACGCAGTATTTT. It encodes CASSQSGTRTDTQYF.

The chain links TRBV18 to TRBJ1-6; 8 bases fit TRBD1. This CDR3 has 15 residues. With V trimmed by 6 bases and J by 6 bases, 7 bases remained unmatched. Looked up from germline, CDR1 is KGHSH and CDR2 is LQKENI. The CDR3 reads CASSAGQGGNSPLHF. DNA of the CDR3: TGTGCCAGCTCTGCCGGACAGGGAGGTAATTCACCCCTCCACTTT.

V gene TRBV6-5 combines with J gene TRBJ2-7; tentatively, D is TRBD1 (7 bases). This CDR3 contains 14 residues. Germline-derived CDR1 and CDR2 are MNHEY and SVGAGI. Trimming left V 2 bases short and J 7 bases short, with 15 bases between. DNA for the CDR3: TGTGCCAGCAGTTACCGACAGGGAGGATGGGAGCAGTACTTC. The encoded protein is CASSYRQGGWEQYF.

The V gene is TRBV9, the J gene TRBJ2-1; possibly TRBD2 for D (5 bases). The length of the CDR3 is 15 residues. V was cut by 3 bases and J by 3 bases, with 13 bases left in between. From germline, CDR1 is SGDLS and CDR2 YYNGEE. The CDR3 region is CASSAFGLHYNEQFF. The CDR3 region has the DNA TGTGCCAGCAGCGCCTTTGGACTCCACTACAATGAGCAGTTCTTC.

The J gene is TRBJ2-1, the V gene TRBV28, with 9 nucleotides matching TRBD2. This CDR3 has 15 amino acids. Germline loops: CDR1 MDHEN, CDR2 SYDVKM. The ends lost 5 bases at V and 3 bases at J; junction bases unmatched: 5. Here the CDR3 DNA reads TGTGCCAGCAGTCTAGCGGGACCCAGCTACAATGAGCAGTTCTTC. As protein: CASSLAGPSYNEQFF.

The chain couples TRBV2 to TRBJ2-1; 10 bases are shared with TRBD1. The CDR3 extends over 15 amino acids. Germline V lookup: CDR1 SNHLY, CDR2 FYNNEI. J lost 2 bases, V lost 10 bases, and 8 bases had no gene match. The CDR3 region has the DNA TGTGCCAACCGGCCGGGACAGGGGACCTACAATGAGCAGTTCTTC. It yields the protein CANRPGQGTYNEQFF.

This rearrangement joins TRBV18 to TRBJ2-1; a weak D match, TRBD1 (6 bases). CDR3 length: 17 residues. V lost 2 bases, J lost 2 bases, and 16 bases lay in between. CDR1 is KGHSH and CDR2 is LQKENI in the germline V gene. The DNA for the CDR3 is TGTGCCAGCTCACCAAGGACAGTACGGAACGCCTACAATGAGCAGTTCTTC. It yields the protein CASSPRTVRNAYNEQFF.

In DNA, the CDR3 is TGCGCCAGCAGCCCCGACAGGTTGAACACTGAAGCTTTCTTT. It yields the protein CASSPDRLNTEAFF. The chain has TRBV5-1 and TRBJ1-1; D might be TRBD1 (6 bases). Trimming cost V 4 bases and J 0 bases, with 10 bases left between them. CDR1 and CDR2 (germline): SGHRS, YFSETQ. The CDR3 extends over 14 amino acids.

The V gene is TRBV5-4, the J gene TRBJ1-1, with 10 bases that match TRBD1. Trimming at V came to 4 bases and at J to 0 bases, leaving 9 bases not matched to a gene. The CDR3 loop spans 17 amino acids. In germline, CDR1 is SGHNT, CDR2 YYREEE (reference sequence). The CDR3 DNA reads TGTGCCAGCAGCAAATGGACAGGGGGGGAAATGAACACTGAAGCTTTCTTT. As protein: CASSKWTGGEMNTEAFF.

The chain couples TRBV5-1 to TRBJ2-7, with D possibly matching TRBD2 (6 bases). Germline CDR1 SGHRS, CDR2 YFSETQ. V was shortened by 1 base and J by 8 bases, with 13 bases between the two germline ends. This CDR3 has 13 residues. CDR3 sequence: CASSLTSKSKQYF. The CDR3 coding sequence is TGCGCCAGCAGCTTGACTAGCAAGTCGAAGCAGTACTTC.

The chain couples TRBV5-1 to TRBJ2-5; D is perhaps TRBD1 (6 bases). The germline V and J ends were trimmed by 0 bases and 4 bases, with 13 bases remaining between them. Looked up from germline, CDR1 is SGHRS and CDR2 is YFSETQ. This CDR3 has 15 residues. The DNA for the CDR3 is TGCGCCAGCAGCTTGGGGGACACTGGGGTAGAGACCCAGTACTTC. As protein: CASSLGDTGVETQYF. The full variable domain, its missing parts supplied by reference TRBV5-1 and TRBJ2-5, is KAGVTQTPRYLIKTRGQQVTLSCSPISGHRSVSWYQQTPGQGLQFLFEYFSETQRNKGNFPGRFSGRQFSNSRSEMNVSTLELGDSALYLCASSLGDTGVETQYFGPGTRLLVL.

The chain joins TRBV11-3 to TRBJ1-3; D uncertain. V gave up 2 bases and J gave up 2 bases, with 7 bases separating them. The CDR3 is 14 amino acids. CDR1 and CDR2 from the germline V gene are SGHNT and YENEEA. This CDR3 is CASSLSGTGNTIYF. The CDR3 DNA follows: TGTGCCAGCAGCTTATCCGGGACTGGAAACACCATATATTTT.

The rearrangement joins TRBV27 to TRBJ2-3, with D tentatively TRBD2 (5 bases). The CDR3 spans 12 residues. Between the trimmed V and J ends, which lost 2 bases and 11 bases, there was a span of 11 bases. Germline CDR1 MNHEY, CDR2 SMNVEV (reference sequence). CDR3 sequence (DNA): TGTGCCAGCAGTTTAACGGGGAATAAGCAGTATTTT. Protein sequence: CASSLTGNKQYF.

The chain has TRBV5-1 and TRBJ2-2; no reliable D call. The germline CDR1 and CDR2 sequences are SGHRS and YFSETQ. V lost 0 bases and J lost 6, with 6 bases in between. The CDR3 is 13 residues long. CDR3 sequence reads: CASSLAYAGELFF. CDR3 DNA sequence: TGCGCCAGCAGCTTGGCCTACGCCGGGGAGCTGTTTTTT.

V usage is TRBV29-1 and J usage is TRBJ2-1; D uncertain. V was shortened by 1 base and J by 6 bases, with 7 bases between the two germline ends. This CDR3 has 12 amino acids. Looked up from germline, CDR1 is SQVTM and CDR2 is ANQGSEA. CDR3 DNA: TGCAGCGTTGAAGTGGTAGCCAATGAGCAGTTCTTC. Its protein is CSVEVVANEQFF.

The rearrangement uses TRBV5-4 and TRBJ1-6; no firm D call. Germline CDR1 SGHNT, CDR2 YYREEE (reference sequence). The ends were cut back, 1 base at V and 0 bases at J, with 8 bases in the middle. This CDR3 has 16 amino acids. The CDR3 reads CASSLTGSSYNSPLHF. The CDR3 nucleotides read TGTGCCAGCAGCTTGACGGGTAGCTCCTATAATTCACCCCTCCACTTT.

The genes are TRBV19 and TRBJ1-2; tentatively, D is TRBD1 (6 bases). This CDR3 spans 14 amino acids. V was pared by 7 bases and J by 7 bases, with 19 bases between. Germline-derived CDR1 and CDR2 are LNHDA and SQIVND (reference sequence). CDR3: CASTLLGGGFGYTF. Written as DNA, the CDR3 is TGTGCCAGTACCCTCCTGGGAGGGGGTTTTGGCTACACCTTC.

This chain links TRBV25-1 with TRBJ2-7; 8 nucleotides agree with TRBD1. This CDR3 comprises 15 residues. The V gene's germline CDR1 is MGHDK and CDR2 SYGVNS. V shed 3 bases and J 2 bases; nucleotides not matched to a gene: 6. This chain's CDR3 is CASSDPRTGTYEQYF. CDR3 nucleotides: TGTGCCAGCAGTGATCCCCGGACAGGGACCTACGAGCAGTACTTC.

The J gene is TRBJ2-1, the V gene TRBV2, with 10 bases lining up with TRBD2. V lost 5 bases to trimming and J lost 3 bases; unmatched junction nucleotides: 7. The CDR3 extends over 16 amino acids. Germline V CDR1 and CDR2: SNHLY, FYNNEI. CDR3 nucleotide sequence: TGTGCCAGCAGTAGCGGGAGGGCCTTAAACTACAATGAGCAGTTCTTC. Its protein is CASSSGRALNYNEQFF.

This chain uses TRBV5-4 with TRBJ2-2; tentative D call: TRBD2 (5 bases). The CDR3 is 14 residues long. Germline CDR1 and CDR2: SGHNT and YYREEE (reference sequence). Between the trimmed V and J ends, which lost 1 base and 8 bases, there was a span of 12 bases. This CDR3 reads CASSLSASSGELFF. The CDR3 DNA sequence: TGTGCCAGCAGCTTGTCGGCTAGCTCTGGGGAGCTGTTTTTT.

The chain is built from TRBV28 and TRBJ1-1, with no clear D. Looked up from germline, CDR1 is MDHEN and CDR2 is SYDVKM. Trimming cost V 5 bases and J 5 bases, with 15 bases left between them. The CDR3 totals 14 residues. The DNA of the CDR3 is TGTGCCAGCAGTCCCCCGGGGATTAGGACTGAAGCTTTCTTT. Encoded protein: CASSPPGIRTEAFF.